The 4 T cell receptor beta chains below were found in one sample sequenced in a study of shared clonotypes between healthy human individuals. TCRdb's table, derived via immunoSEQ multiplex PCR, lists solely in-frame clones and lacks some. Seen here are approximately 500,000 clones, over 60% observed once, and the top ten hold about 12%. Sequencing input: PBMCs. These receptors were taken from a woman aged 40 to 49 in good health. Some clones in this sample may be carry-over from other donors' samples.

Note on this clone: A far larger clone differs by one base, so this is likely a read error. This rearrangement joins TRBV5-4 to TRBJ1-2, with D possibly matching TRBD1 (5 bases). Germline lookup yields CDR1 SGHNT and CDR2 YYREEE (reference sequence). With 4 bases removed from V and 12 bases from J, the gap between germline ends came to 19 bases. The CDR3 has 13 residues. In DNA, the CDR3 is TGTGCCAGCAGCCCGGGCAGGGCATGGGGCAACACCTTC. It translates to CASSPGRAWGNTF.

The chain joins TRBV23-1 to TRBJ1-4; D is undetermined. TRBV23-1 is labeled an ORF, and its function is uncertain. The ends were cut back, 0 bases at V and 5 bases at J, with 13 bases in the middle. The CDR3 totals 16 residues. This CDR3 is CASSQSATTGNEKLFF. DNA for the CDR3: TGCGCCAGCAGTCAATCGGCGACTACGGGCAATGAAAAACTGTTTTTT.

This clone appeared a few times. The chain combines TRBV28 with TRBJ1-3; 7 bases match TRBD1. From germline, CDR1 is MDHEN and CDR2 SYDVKM. V lost 4 bases, J lost 2 bases, and 5 bases stayed unmatched. The CDR3 has 15 residues. The CDR3, as DNA: TGTGCCAGCAGTTCCATCGGGACAGCTGGAAACACCATATATTTT. Amino acid sequence: CASSSIGTAGNTIYF.

This chain joins TRBV21-1 and TRBJ2-3; the D call of TRBD2 is as the table states it, not checked on the DNA. TRBV21-1 is a pseudogene segment. This CDR3 is 17 amino acids long. CDR3 loop: CASSRNSCLLAADTQYF. The CDR3 DNA follows: TGTGCCAGCAGCCGAAACTCCTGCTTACTAGCGGCAGATACGCAGTATTTT.